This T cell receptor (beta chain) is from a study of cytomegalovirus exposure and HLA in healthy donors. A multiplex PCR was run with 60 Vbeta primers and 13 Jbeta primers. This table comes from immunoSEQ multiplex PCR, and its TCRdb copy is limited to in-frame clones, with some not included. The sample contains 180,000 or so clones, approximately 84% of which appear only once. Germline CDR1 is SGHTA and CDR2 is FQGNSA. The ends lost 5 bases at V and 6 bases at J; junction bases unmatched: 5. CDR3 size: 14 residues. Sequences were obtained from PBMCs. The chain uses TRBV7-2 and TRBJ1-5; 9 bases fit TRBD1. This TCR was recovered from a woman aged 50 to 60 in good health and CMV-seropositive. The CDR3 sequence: CASSLGQGTQPQHF. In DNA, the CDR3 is TGTGCCAGCAGCCTGGGACAGGGAACTCAGCCCCAGCATTTT.